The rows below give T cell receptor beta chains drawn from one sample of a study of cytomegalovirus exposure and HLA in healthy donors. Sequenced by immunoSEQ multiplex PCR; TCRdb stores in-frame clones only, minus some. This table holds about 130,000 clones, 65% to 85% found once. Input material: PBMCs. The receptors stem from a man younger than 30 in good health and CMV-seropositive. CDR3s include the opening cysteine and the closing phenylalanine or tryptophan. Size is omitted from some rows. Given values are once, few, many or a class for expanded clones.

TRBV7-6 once CASSLATRTQYF
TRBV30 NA CAWSPPDRSNEKLFF
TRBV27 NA CASSFTRQGPGYEQYF
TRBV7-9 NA CASRGDRGNGYTF
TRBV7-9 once CASSLARTGNEQYF
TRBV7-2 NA CASSLYRRGEDGYTF
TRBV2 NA CASRNVNRVFNEQYF
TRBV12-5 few CASGPWTGKPSTDTQYF
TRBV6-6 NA CASSLTGTGGTDTQYF
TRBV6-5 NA CASSYGRGTYEQYF
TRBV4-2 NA CASSQDGGTSNTQYF
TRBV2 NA CASSETRGPYEQYF
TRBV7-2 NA CASGGAGETQYF
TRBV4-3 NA CASSQDLVGSGTADSPLHF
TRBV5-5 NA CASSLPGLALSEQFF
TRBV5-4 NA CASSVRVYNEQFF
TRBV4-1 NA CASSQVQLQETQYF
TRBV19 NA CASQGAFVETQYF
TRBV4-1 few CASSGGTGANQPQHF
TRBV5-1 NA CASSLTVAGDSYEQYF
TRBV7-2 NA CASSPLLDFVTSTDTQYF
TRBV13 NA CASSPHPRTGAHTGELFF
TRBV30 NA CAWRRQGTGNTIYF
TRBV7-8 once CASSLDRGTVYGYTF
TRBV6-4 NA CASSDSGQGDSSEAFF